The entry below gives a single T cell receptor (beta chain) sequence along with its context. Its antigen is undetermined. The missing conserved phenylalanine or tryptophan at the end of this CDR3 makes a read error likely. The data stem from a study of tumor and adjacent non-tumor tissue in lung cancer. Notes on the study in general: Significantly higher TCR diversity was found in tumor than normal lung. Shorter survival was associated with higher TCR diversity in tumors. In normal lung, the top 100 clones were significantly more dominant than in tumor.

RNA was extracted from bulk tissue without any cell sorting. More than 3 cm separated this lung sample from the edge of the tumor. Three rounds of nested PCR, following a modified ARM-PCR protocol, produced the TCRbeta library. TCRdb re-analysed the multiplex PCR reads in MiXCR, keeping a single row per CDR3 protein. In the table there are approximately 90,000 distinct CDR3 sequences, more than 75% of which are singletons. The sequenced sample was distant non-tumor lung tissue. The origin of this receptor is a woman in her fifties or sixties with non-small cell lung cancer.

CDR3 coding DNA: TGTGCCAGCAGTTTTGGGCGTAAAAACATTCAGTACATC. Translating gives CASSFGRKNIQYI. The chain is built from TRBV12-3 or TRBV12-4 and TRBJ2-4; D gene ambiguous. The length of the CDR3 is 13 residues. Trimming took 3 bases from V and 4 from J, leaving 7 bases between them.